The T cell receptor (beta chain) described here comes from a study of T cells in women clearing cervical HPV infection. Concerning this clone itself: Read sequence stops 3 residues before the CDR3 end, and the germline J gene provides the missing end.

Using immunoSEQ multiplex PCR, the repertoire was profiled, and TCRdb retains in-frame clones only, with some absent. The ten top clones account for around 11%, within a sample of over 15,000 clones. Germline lookup yields CDR1 DFQATT and CDR2 SNEGSKA (reference sequence). This CDR3 is 12 amino acids long. V was shortened by 6 bases and J by 3 bases, with 12 bases between the two germline ends. The source is a woman between 18 and 75 years old with a cervical HPV16 infection that either progressed to CIN3+ or cleared (not recorded which). V gene TRBV20-1 combines with J gene TRBJ2-7, with D uncertain. The sample comprised blood buffy coat. CDR3 DNA (partial): TGCAGTGCAGGCGGAGCCAGCTACGAG. Translation gives CSAGGASYE. The entire CDR3 protein is CSAGGASYEQYF.